The rows below give T cell receptor beta chains drawn from one sample of a study of cytomegalovirus exposure and HLA in healthy donors. The assay was immunoSEQ multiplex PCR, and TCRdb's table has in-frame clones only and misses some. The sample consists of 270,000 or so clones, around 86% of them appearing once. Input material: PBMCs. The receptors originated from a man aged 35 to 55 in good health and CMV-seropositive. The CDR3 runs from the conserved cysteine through the conserved F or W. Fields, in order: CDR3 protein, CDR3 DNA, D gene, V gene, clone size, J gene. D genes are given only for firm matches. Clone size, where shown, is once, few, many, or a class for clones that have expanded.

CASSSGAQETQYF | TGTGCCAGCAGCTCAGGGGCTCAAGAGACCCAGTACTTC | - | TRBV7-8 | once | TRBJ2-5
CASRPGQGTGETQYF | TGTGCCAGCAGACCGGGACAGGGGACTGGAGAGACCCAGTACTTC | TRBD1 | TRBV27 | - | TRBJ2-5
CASSINLGTGTRCSGANVLTF | TGTGCCAGCAGCATAAATCTCGGGACAGGAACTCGTTGCTCTGGGGCCAACGTCCTGACTTTC | - | TRBV21-1 | - | TRBJ2-6
CASSLGGTGGHYEQYF | TGTGCCAGCAGTTTAGGGGGGACAGGGGGACACTACGAGCAGTACTTC | TRBD1 | TRBV27 | - | TRBJ2-7
CASSQDLQGFTYEQYF | TGCGCCAGCAGCCAAGATCTACAGGGATTTACCTACGAGCAGTACTTC | - | TRBV4-3 | - | TRBJ2-7
CASSQRTSGGGTDTQYF | TGCGCCAGCAGCCAACGGACTAGCGGGGGGGGCACAGATACGCAGTATTTT | TRBD2 | TRBV4-1 | - | TRBJ2-3
CASRGSSGTYNEQFF | TGTGCCAGCAGGGGTTCTAGCGGAACCTACAATGAGCAGTTCTTC | TRBD2 | TRBV7-2 | - | TRBJ2-1
CAISESSGGEQYF | TGTGCCATCAGTGAGTCCTCCGGCGGCGAGCAGTACTTC | - | TRBV10-3 | - | TRBJ2-7
CASSLAGSPNQPQHF | TGTGCCAGCAGCTTAGCGGGGAGTCCCAATCAGCCCCAGCATTTT | - | TRBV7-6 | - | TRBJ1-5
CASSPRQSGTGMYEQYF | TGTGCCAGCAGCCCACGACAATCCGGGACAGGGATGTACGAGCAGTACTTC | TRBD1 | TRBV7-9 | - | TRBJ2-7
CASSAGQGAYTEAFF | TGTGCCAGCAGTGCCGGACAGGGGGCCTACACTGAAGCTTTCTTT | TRBD1 | TRBV27 | - | TRBJ1-1
CASSSRQGMNTEAFF | TGTGCCAGCAGCTCCCGACAGGGGATGAACACTGAAGCTTTCTTT | TRBD1 | TRBV7-6 | - | TRBJ1-1
CASSMGTSYEQYF | TGTGCCAGTAGTATGGGGACTTCCTACGAGCAGTACTTC | - | TRBV19 | - | TRBJ2-7
CASTSTTESSYNEQFF | TGTGCCAGCACCTCTACGACGGAGAGCTCCTACAATGAGCAGTTCTTC | - | TRBV6-6 | - | TRBJ2-1
CASSVSGIPTYEQYF | TGTGCCAGCAGTGTGAGCGGGATCCCAACCTACGAGCAGTACTTC | TRBD2 | TRBV2 | - | TRBJ2-7
CASSVGTSTGELFF | TGTGCCAGCAGCGTGGGGACTTCCACCGGGGAGCTGTTTTTT | - | TRBV9 | once | TRBJ2-2
CAISEPRGGRYEQYF | TGTGCCATCAGTGAGCCCCGAGGCGGGAGATACGAGCAGTACTTC | TRBD2 | TRBV10-3 | - | TRBJ2-7
CASSPGRGQDYGYTF | TGCGCCAGCAGTCCCGGCAGGGGGCAGGACTATGGCTACACCTTC | TRBD1 | TRBV4-3 | - | TRBJ1-2
CASSRRGLGGTEAFF | TGTGCCAGCAGCCGCAGGGGGCTGGGCGGCACTGAAGCTTTCTTT | TRBD1 | TRBV14 | - | TRBJ1-1
CASSEEPPYEQFF | TGTGCCAGCAGTGAGGAGCCACCGTATGAGCAGTTCTTC | - | TRBV2 | - | TRBJ2-1
CASSNGQTGANVLTF | TGTGCCAGCAGTAATGGACAGACGGGGGCCAACGTCCTGACTTTC | - | TRBV7-9 | - | TRBJ2-6
CASSFESFDNQPQHF | TGTGCCAGCAGTTTCGAGTCGTTTGACAATCAGCCCCAGCATTTT | - | TRBV28 | - | TRBJ1-5
CASSTGQGLRYNEQFF | TGTGCCAGCAGCACAGGACAGGGGTTGAGGTACAATGAGCAGTTCTTC | TRBD1 | TRBV7-9 | - | TRBJ2-1
CASSPRQRTDTQYF | TGCGCCAGCAGCCCCCGACAGAGGACAGATACGCAGTATTTT | - | TRBV5-1 | - | TRBJ2-3
CAWTLSRGYQETQYF | TGTGCCTGGACTCTTAGCCGGGGGTACCAAGAGACCCAGTACTTC | - | TRBV30 | - | TRBJ2-5
CASSHLRDRGSYNEQFF | TGTGCCAGCAGTCACCTCCGGGACAGGGGCTCCTACAATGAGCAGTTCTTC | TRBD1 | TRBV28 | - | TRBJ2-1
CASSVGGTGEDEKLFF | TGTGCCAGCAGCGTAGGAGGGACAGGGGAGGATGAAAAACTGTTTTTT | TRBD1 | TRBV9 | - | TRBJ1-4
CASSKTGTHPYEQYF | TGTGCCAGCAGCAAGACCGGGACTCATCCCTACGAGCAGTACTTC | - | TRBV5-4 | - | TRBJ2-7